A single sample gave rise to the 19 T cell receptor beta chains below, sequenced in a study of graft-versus-host responses after intestinal transplantation. Here immunoSEQ multiplex PCR was the method, and the copy in TCRdb shows in-frame clones only, minus some. This table holds 84,000 or so clones, 90% to 95% found once. No antigens are known for them. Sequenced here: unstimulated CD8+ T cells sorted from spleen or lymph node cells, sampled before transplant. The receptors here all came from a human donor who was the organ donor for an intestinal transplant.

V is TRBV27 and J is TRBJ2-5; tentative D call: TRBD1 (7 bases). Deletions cut 6 bases from V and 1 base from J, with 12 bases between. The germline gives CDR1 MNHEY, CDR2 SMNVEV (reference sequence). The CDR3 covers 14 residues. The CDR3 DNA follows: TGTGCCAGCAGAAACAGGGGACTCCAAGAGACCCAGTACTTC. Its translation: CASRNRGLQETQYF.

V gene TRBV2 combines with J gene TRBJ1-1; D unclear. The V and J ends lost 8 bases and 3 bases respectively, with 13 bases between them. The CDR3 consists of 13 residues. Germline V gene lookup returns CDR1 SNHLY and CDR2 FYNNEI. CDR3 loop: CASSWCRDTEAFF. The CDR3 DNA sequence: TGTGCCAGCTCCTGGTGCCGAGACACTGAAGCTTTCTTT.

The rearrangement joins TRBV13 to TRBJ1-1; unclear D gene. This CDR3 comprises 12 residues. Trimming removed 2 bases at V and 7 bases at J, with 8 bases between. The V gene's germline CDR1 is PRHDT and CDR2 FYEKMQ (reference sequence). The CDR3: CASSLFRYEAFF. The CDR3, as DNA: TGTGCCAGCAGCTTATTTCGCTATGAAGCTTTCTTT.

This clone has a single count. This chain links TRBV9 with TRBJ2-3; 7 bases map to TRBD2. The CDR3 loop spans 16 amino acids. The V segment lost 2 bases and the J segment 0 bases; nucleotides outside the gene matches: 6. From germline, CDR1 is SGDLS and CDR2 YYNGEE. The CDR3 DNA is TGTGCCAGCAGCGTTCACGGGGGGTCTAGCACAGATACGCAGTATTTT. This translates into CASSVHGGSSTDTQYF.

V usage is TRBV6-5 and J usage is TRBJ2-5; 8 bases are a match to TRBD2. V lost 2 bases to trimming and J lost 4 bases; unmatched junction nucleotides: 3. The length of the CDR3 is 14 residues. The germline CDR1 and CDR2 sequences are MNHEY and SVGAGI. The CDR3 is CASSYGLAGETQYF. The CDR3 DNA reads as TGTGCCAGCAGTTACGGGCTAGCGGGAGAGACCCAGTACTTC.

The V call is TRBV19, the J call TRBJ2-3; no firm D call. V was pared by 2 bases and J by 2 bases, with 5 bases between. This CDR3 spans 13 amino acids. Germline V gives CDR1 LNHDA, CDR2 SQIVND (reference sequence). DNA for the CDR3: TGTGCCAGTAGTATATTTCTCACAGATACGCAGTATTTT. Translated: CASSIFLTDTQYF. The complete variable domain, with remaining parts taken from reference TRBV19 and TRBJ2-3, reads DGGITQSPKYLFRKEGQNVTLSCEQNLNHDAMYWYRQDPGQGLRLIYYSQIVNDFQKGDIAEGYSVSREKKESFPLTVTSAQKNPTAFYLCASSIFLTDTQYFGPGTRLTVL.

V gene TRBV19 combines with J gene TRBJ1-2, with 10 bases matching TRBD1. V shed 5 bases and J 4 bases; nucleotides not matched to a gene: 4. There are 14 residues in the CDR3. CDR1 and CDR2 from the germline V gene are LNHDA and SQIVND (reference sequence). Written as DNA, the CDR3 is TGTGCCAGTAGTGGCGGGACAGGGGCCTATGGCTACACCTTC. Its translation is CASSGGTGAYGYTF.

This clone was counted a few times. This chain connects TRBV5-6 to TRBJ2-7; D is unclear. CDR3 length equals 15 residues. In germline, CDR1 is SGHDT, CDR2 YYEEEE. V was trimmed by 4 bases and J by 4 bases, leaving 18 bases between them. The CDR3 nucleotides are TGTGCCAGCAGCACACCCTTACAAACCCCATACGAGCAGTACTTC. Its translation is CASSTPLQTPYEQYF.

Concerning this clone itself: The junction departs from germline at one end; a sequencing error may be responsible. The genes are TRBV27 and TRBJ1-2, with D maybe TRBD1 (6 bases). CDR1 is MNHEY, CDR2 SMNVEV, per germline (reference sequence). The CDR3 is 14 residues long. The CDR3 sequence is CASSVSGTPYGYTF. The CDR3 region has the DNA TGTGCCAGCAGTGTATCCGGGACACCCTATGGCTACACCTTC.

The gene calls are TRBV28 and TRBJ2-7; 7 bases line up with TRBD1. V trimming: 2 bases; J trimming: 3 bases; junction bases outside the gene matches: 7. Per the germline V gene, CDR1 is MDHEN and CDR2 is SYDVKM. The CDR3 consists of 15 residues. This CDR3 is CASSLTGQYFYEQYF. DNA of the CDR3: TGTGCCAGCAGTTTAACGGGACAGTACTTCTACGAGCAGTACTTC.

The chain uses TRBV28 and TRBJ2-7; the match to TRBD1 covers 8 bases. Unmatched junction bases numbered 21, after V lost 3 bases and J lost 2 bases. CDR1 MDHEN and CDR2 SYDVKM come from the germline V gene. The CDR3 spans 20 residues. The CDR3 spells CASSLGMDRAAHLTTYEQYF. In DNA, the CDR3 is TGTGCCAGCAGTTTGGGGATGGACAGGGCGGCACACCTTACTACCTACGAGCAGTACTTC. The whole variable domain, remainder taken from reference TRBV28 and TRBJ2-7, is DVKVTQSSRYLVKRTGEKVFLECVQDMDHENMFWYRQDPGLGLRLIYFSYDVKMKEKGDIPEGYSVSREKKERFSLILESASTNQTSMYLCASSLGMDRAAHLTTYEQYFGPGTRLTVT.

This clone was seen only once. The V call is TRBV7-9, the J call TRBJ2-7, with 7 nucleotides matching TRBD2. V was pared by 0 bases and J by 5 bases, with 7 bases of the junction left unmatched. The CDR3 is 15 amino acids. CDR1 and CDR2 from the germline V gene are SEHNR and FQNEAQ (reference sequence). The CDR3 loop is CASSLAAGVMNEQYF. CDR3 sequence (DNA): TGTGCCAGCAGCTTAGCTGCGGGAGTGATGAACGAGCAGTACTTC. Based on the CDR3 plus reference TRBV7-9 and TRBJ2-7, the full variable domain is DTGVSQNPRHKITKRGQNVTFRCDPISEHNRLYWYRQTLGQGPEFLTYFQNEAQLEKSRLLSDRFSAERPKGSFSTLEIQRTEQGDSAMYLCASSLAAGVMNEQYFGPGTRLTVT.

The rearrangement links TRBV4-1 to TRBJ1-2; 8 bases are a match to TRBD1. V lost 0 bases, J lost 8 bases, and 14 bases stayed unmatched. The CDR3 loop spans 17 amino acids. The germline V gene has CDR1 MGHRA and CDR2 YSYEKL. The CDR3 loop is CASSQDFPGQGVRGYTF. For the CDR3, the DNA is TGCGCCAGCAGCCAAGATTTCCCCGGACAGGGTGTGAGGGGCTACACCTTC.

This chain uses TRBV27 with TRBJ1-4; D may be TRBD1 (5 bases). The ends were cut back, 4 bases at V and 8 bases at J, with 17 bases in the middle. This CDR3 region has 15 residues. From germline, CDR1 is MNHEY and CDR2 SMNVEV (reference sequence). In DNA form, the CDR3 reads TGTGCCAGCAGTTCCTGGGGAGGCTCAGGGGAAAAACTGTTTTTT. It is translated as CASSSWGGSGEKLFF.

The rearrangement links TRBV9 to TRBJ1-3; D uncertain. Trimming pared 4 bases from V and 0 bases from J, leaving 11 bases between. CDR3 size: 15 residues. Germline loops: CDR1 SGDLS, CDR2 YYNGEE. The CDR3 protein is CASSLLGYSGNTIYF. CDR3 coding DNA: TGTGCCAGCAGCCTCCTGGGCTACTCTGGAAACACCATATATTTT.

CDR3 in amino acids: CASSSGTPSYEQYF. The CDR3 nucleotides read TGTGCCAGCAGCTCCGGGACACCGTCCTACGAGCAGTACTTC. The chain carries TRBV11-3 and TRBJ2-7; D is possibly TRBD1 (6 bases). Germline V gene sequence: CDR1 SGHNT, CDR2 YENEEA. The CDR3 is 14 amino acids. The V end was cut by 4 bases, the J end by 1 base, with 11 bases between.

This clone was recorded a few times. V usage is TRBV11-2 and J usage is TRBJ2-1; maybe TRBD2 (5 bases). Between the trimmed V and J ends, which lost 5 bases and 0 bases, there was a span of 14 bases. Germline V lookup: CDR1 SGHAT, CDR2 FQNNGV. CDR3 length: 16 residues. The CDR3 here is CASSPTARDSYNEQFF. In DNA form, the CDR3 reads TGTGCCAGCAGCCCCACCGCCCGGGACTCCTACAATGAGCAGTTCTTC.

This chain connects TRBV5-1 to TRBJ2-5; tentatively, D is TRBD1 (5 bases). Germline CDR1 SGHRS, CDR2 YFSETQ. This CDR3 contains 15 residues. Trimming removed 0 bases from V and 5 bases from J, with 14 bases in between. The chain's CDR3 is CASSLGIRVAETQYF. As DNA, the CDR3 is TGCGCCAGCAGCTTGGGGATCAGGGTGGCGGAGACCCAGTACTTC.

The gene calls are TRBV6-1 and TRBJ1-1, with D possibly being TRBD1 (5 bases). Germline assignment: CDR1 MNHNS and CDR2 SASEGT. The CDR3 spans 12 residues. Trimming left V 6 bases short and J 9 bases short, with 14 bases between. CDR3 in amino acids: CASRDPGFKAFF. The CDR3 region has the DNA TGTGCCAGCAGAGATCCAGGGTTTAAAGCTTTCTTT.